In its sample, the clone carrying this T cell receptor beta chain was seen many times. Its target is not known. This sample's TCRbeta library carried unique molecular identifier barcodes. TCRdb reprocessed the PCR reads with MiXCR, giving one entry per CDR3 protein. The sample includes nearly 20,000 distinct CDR3 sequences, approximately 12% of them seen just once. The entry originates in a study of T-cell reconstitution after alpha-beta-depleted transplantation in children. General study points: Several hundred rapidly expanded clones from non-depleted graft cells reportedly supplied alpha-beta T cells about two months post-transplant.

This TCR came from a female patient aged 2-9 years who had a stem cell transplant for congenital amegakaryocytic thrombocytopenia, so the T cells may come from the graft donor. Sequenced here: PBMCs, mostly from graft donor cells, sampled 60 days after TCRalphabeta/CD19-depleted stem cell transplant.

CDR3 sequence (DNA): TGTGCCAGCAGTCCGCGGACCCGCTACTATGGCTACACCTTC. The encoded protein is CASSPRTRYYGYTF. This chain connects TRBV12-3 or TRBV12-4 to TRBJ1-2; no firm D call. This CDR3 comprises 14 residues. V was trimmed by 5 bases and J by 3 bases, leaving 13 bases between them.